Given below is one T cell receptor (beta chain) in context. Authors' methods: Quantification of nucleated cells was approximated via reference gene primer amplification. TCRdb keeps only in-frame clones here, not all; method: immunoSEQ multiplex PCR. For V, J and clone size, that table is used; D and trimming come from the DNA. This table has 150,000 to 200,000 clones, around 87% appearing once. These data belong to a study of blood T cell repertoires in COVID-19. The CDR3 sequence is 16 residues long. CDR1 is SGDLS, CDR2 YYNGEE, per germline. Losses at the gene ends were 0 bases for V and 3 bases for J; bases not matched to a gene: 9.

The sequence was collected from a man younger than 35 with acute or convalescent COVID-19. The rearrangement joins TRBV9 to TRBJ2-7; the match to TRBD2 covers 7 bases. The specimen was peripheral blood. CDR3 residues: CASSVVDSGPYYEQYF. The CDR3 nucleotides read TGTGCCAGCAGCGTAGTGGATAGCGGGCCATACTACGAGCAGTACTTC. Complete variable domain (other parts from reference TRBV9 and TRBJ2-7): DSGVTQTPKHLITATGQRVTLRCSPRSGDLSVYWYQQSLDQGLQFLIQYYNGEERAKGNILERFSAQQFPDLHSELNLSSLELGDSALYFCASSVVDSGPYYEQYFGPGTRLTVT.